Given below is one T cell receptor (beta chain) in context. Repertoires were generated with immunoSEQ multiplex PCR, while TCRdb's copy carries only in-frame clones and drops some. The sample consists of approximately 13,000 clones, roughly 80% of them appearing once. The sample originates from a study of technical replicates of blood from a few donors. The germline V gene has CDR1 SGHVS and CDR2 FQNEAQ. V was trimmed by 2 bases and J by 4 bases, leaving 9 bases between them. This CDR3 comprises 14 residues. This chain uses TRBV7-8 with TRBJ1-5, with D tentatively TRBD1 (6 bases). The sequencing input was PBMCs. The TCR originated in a human donor in good health. CDR3: CASSLFTGNQPQHF. The DNA for the CDR3 is TGTGCCAGCAGCTTATTCACAGGGAATCAGCCCCAGCATTTT.